A selection of T cell receptor beta chains follows, all from one sample in a study of T cells in Graves' hyperthyroidism and ophthalmopathy. TCRdb reprocessed the multiplex PCR reads via MiXCR and lists one record per CDR3 protein. The data hold about 600,000 distinct CDR3 sequences, with 16% observed a single time. The source material was blood. These receptors originate from a woman aged 40 to 50 with Graves' ophthalmopathy. Each CDR3 is given with its conserved first and last residue. D genes are given only for firm matches. Not every row has a clone size; where given, it reads once, few, many or a size class.

abundance	d_gene	v_gene	j_gene	CDR3nt	CDR3aa
-	-	TRBV28	TRBJ1-1	TGTGCCAGCAGTGGAAGGATGAACACTGAAGCTTTCTTT	CASSGRMNTEAFF
-	TRBD1	TRBV29-1	TRBJ2-3	TGCAGCGTTGCCGACAGGGGGCTCACAGATACGCAGTATTTT	CSVADRGLTDTQYF
-	-	TRBV15	TRBJ2-3	TGTGCCACCAGCAGAGTGTCTCCCCAAGATACGCAGTATTTT	CATSRVSPQDTQYF
-	TRBD1	TRBV7-9	TRBJ2-1	TGTGCCAGCAGTTCAGGACAGGCCCTTTTCTACAATGAGCAGTCCTTC	CASSSGQALFYNEQSF
many	-	TRBV2	TRBJ2-5	TGTGCCAGCAGTAACCAAGAGACCCAGTACTTC	CASSNQETQYF
few	-	TRBV19	TRBJ1-4	TGTGCCAGTAGGCCGGAGAACAGGCCTAATGAAAAACTGTTTTTT	CASRPENRPNEKLFF
-	TRBD2	TRBV6-1	TRBJ2-2	TGTGCCAGCATCCTAGCGGGAGTTGGCACCGGGGAGCTGTTTTTT	CASILAGVGTGELFF
many	TRBD1	TRBV24-1	TRBJ2-3	TGTGCCACCAGTGGACAGGGGGCTCGAGGCACAGATACGCAGTATTTT	CATSGQGARGTDTQYF
few	-	TRBV14	TRBJ2-1	TGTGCCAGCAGCCAAGAGGGGATACGCTCCTACAATGAGCAGTTCTTC	CASSQEGIRSYNEQFF
-	TRBD1	TRBV2	TRBJ1-6	TGTGCCAGCAGATCCCCAGACAGGGGGCATAATTCACCCCTCCACTTT	CASRSPDRGHNSPLHF
many	-	TRBV6-2/TRBV6-3	TRBJ1-4	TGTGCCAGCAGTCTCGGAAGTGCAACTAATGAAAAACTGTTTTTT	CASSLGSATNEKLFF
many	-	TRBV12-3/TRBV12-4	TRBJ2-2	TGTGCCAGCAGTTTATTAGGGTCCGGGGAGCTGTTTTTT	CASSLLGSGELFF
many	TRBD1	TRBV20-1	TRBJ2-7	TGCAGTGCTAGTGGGCAGGGGGCCTACGAGCAGTACTTC	CSASGQGAYEQYF
few	-	TRBV3-1	TRBJ1-3	TGTGCCAGCAGCTTTTTGGCGAGGGGATTCGGAAACGCCATATATTTT	CASSFLARGFGNAIYF
few	TRBD1	TRBV9	TRBJ2-5	TGTGCCAGCAGCTCCCGAGACAGGGTTGGGGAGACCCAGTACTTC	CASSSRDRVGETQYF
many	TRBD2	TRBV6-1	TRBJ2-3	TGTGCCAGCAGTGCGGGGGGGTTTAGTGCAGATACGCAGTATTTT	CASSAGGFSADTQYF
-	-	TRBV29-1	TRBJ2-1	TGCAGCGTTGTTGCATTTACAGGGTTGAATGAGCAGTTCTTC	CSVVAFTGLNEQFF